This TCR beta chain was captured by sequencing in a study of cytomegalovirus exposure and HLA in healthy donors. The sample holds a few counts of this clone. CDR3 length: 17 residues. The germline V gene encodes CDR1 MNHEY and CDR2 SMNVEV (reference sequence). V was pared by 5 bases and J by 0 bases, with 14 bases between. The PCR contained 60 Vbeta and 13 Jbeta primers. The method was immunoSEQ multiplex PCR; TCRdb's version includes in-frame clones alone and lacks a portion of them. Of 100,000 to 150,000 clones listed, roughly three fifths are singletons. The origin of this receptor is a woman between 40 and 50 years old in good health and CMV-seronegative. V is TRBV27 and J is TRBJ2-6, with D possibly being TRBD1 (6 bases). The sample was PBMCs. The CDR3 DNA reads as TGTGCCAGCAGTCTTACAGGGCGGTACTCTGGGGCCAACGTCCTGACTTTC. The encoded protein is CASSLTGRYSGANVLTF.